The next 5 T cell receptor beta chains were all read from a single sample in a study of blood T cell repertoires in COVID-19. Only in-frame clones appear in the TCRdb table, and some are missing; sequencing was by immunoSEQ multiplex PCR. The sample carries 200,000 to 250,000 clones, around 84% recorded once. The sample comprised peripheral blood. All receptors come from an elderly woman with COVID-19, enrolled during active disease.

This clone was seen a single time. V is TRBV7-2 and J is TRBJ2-7; a weak D match, TRBD1 (6 bases). This CDR3 comprises 14 residues. In germline, CDR1 is SGHTA, CDR2 FQGNSA. The V gene lost 1 base and the J gene lost 3 bases, with 10 bases spanning the gap. The CDR3 loop is CASSLDGTYYEQYF. The CDR3, as DNA: TGTGCCAGCAGCTTAGATGGGACATACTACGAGCAGTACTTC.

The J gene is TRBJ1-1, the V gene TRBV7-9, with a possible D match to TRBD1 (6 bases). Trimming removed 4 bases at V and 4 bases at J, with 16 bases between. The CDR3 contains 15 residues. Germline lookup yields CDR1 SEHNR and CDR2 FQNEAQ (reference sequence). DNA of the CDR3: TGTGCCAGCAGCTATGACAGGACCAGGTCCACTGAAGCTTTCTTT. Encoded protein: CASSYDRTRSTEAFF. The variable domain in full, completed from reference TRBV7-9 and TRBJ1-1, reads DTGVSQNPRHKITKRGQNVTFRCDPISEHNRLYWYRQTLGQGPEFLTYFQNEAQLEKSRLLSDRFSAERPKGSFSTLEIQRTEQGDSAMYLCASSYDRTRSTEAFFGQGTRLTVV.

The chain uses TRBV18 and TRBJ2-2; D is unresolved. Trimming removed 6 bases from V and 3 bases from J, with 5 bases in between. The CDR3 length is 12 residues. CDR1 and CDR2 (germline): KGHSH, LQKENI. The CDR3 spells CASSEDTGELFF. The CDR3 nucleotides read TGTGCCAGCTCTGAGGACACCGGGGAGCTGTTTTTT.

CDR3 DNA sequence: TGCGCCAGCAGCCCTACTAGCGGGGGGGCCAAAGGAGAGACCCAGTACTTC. Its translation is CASSPTSGGAKGETQYF. The chain has TRBV5-1 and TRBJ2-5, with 13 bases fitting TRBD2. With 4 bases clipped from V and 4 bases from J, the junction kept 10 bases outside the gene matches. The CDR3 runs 17 residues. Germline values: CDR1 SGHRS, CDR2 YFSETQ.

The chain employs TRBV29-1 and TRBJ2-7, with D perhaps TRBD1 (6 bases). The CDR3 has 12 residues. Deletions cut 4 bases from V and 5 bases from J, with 12 bases between. Germline CDR1 is SQVTM and CDR2 is ANQGSEA. CDR3: CSVASGAHEQYV. The CDR3 region has the DNA TGCAGCGTTGCATCAGGGGCCCACGAGCAGTACGTC.